A single sample gave rise to the 15 T cell receptor beta chains below, sequenced in a study of blood T cell repertoires in COVID-19. Clones were read by immunoSEQ multiplex PCR, and TCRdb kept only the in-frame ones, dropping some. The data contain about 140,000 clones, 84% of them singletons. Material for sequencing was PBMCs or T cells enriched from blood (not recorded which). The receptors were gathered from a woman aged 45-59 years with acute COVID-19.

In its sample, this clone was seen a few times. V usage is TRBV6-1 and J usage is TRBJ2-3; TRBD1 aligns across 8 bases. The V segment lost 1 base and the J segment 1 base; nucleotides outside the gene matches: 4. The CDR3 extends over 16 amino acids. Germline V lookup: CDR1 MNHNS, CDR2 SASEGT. The CDR3 region has the DNA TGTGCCAGCAGTGAAGTGGAACAGGGGGGCACAGATACGCAGTATTTT. It encodes CASSEVEQGGTDTQYF.

The chain couples TRBV3-1 (or the pseudogene TRBV3-2) to TRBJ2-7; possibly TRBD1 for D (5 bases). V lost 3 bases to trimming and J lost 5 bases, with 5 bases between them. Germline lookup yields CDR1 LGHDT and CDR2 YNNKEL (reference sequence). CDR3 length: 11 residues. CDR3 sequence (DNA): TGTGCCAGCAGCCACAGGGACGAGCAGTACTTC. It translates to CASSHRDEQYF.

The chain uses TRBV7-2 and TRBJ2-7, with 9 bases identical to TRBD1. Germline V lookup: CDR1 SGHTA, CDR2 FQGNSA. The V and J ends lost 3 bases and 4 bases, in that order; junction bases with no gene match: 4. The CDR3 length is 14 residues. The CDR3 loop reads CASSFYGTGYEQYF. The CDR3 coding sequence is TGTGCCAGCAGCTTTTATGGGACAGGGTACGAGCAGTACTTC.

The DNA for the CDR3 is TGCAGCGTTGATGGCGACTCGGTGGCCGGGGAGCTGTTTTTT. Protein product: CSVDGDSVAGELFF. The V gene is TRBV29-1, the J gene TRBJ2-2, with no clear D. CDR1 is SQVTM, CDR2 ANQGSEA, per germline. The V gene lost 3 bases and the J gene lost 6 bases, with 14 bases spanning the gap. CDR3 length: 14 amino acids.

This chain connects TRBV28 to TRBJ2-1, with D unresolved. The CDR3 sequence is 15 residues long. CDR1 is MDHEN, CDR2 SYDVKM, per germline. The V end was cut by 4 bases, the J end by 5 bases, with 15 bases between. CDR3 DNA sequence: TGTGCCAGCAGTTCATATACCAGGCCGAACAATGAGCAGTTCTTC. Translation gives CASSSYTRPNNEQFF.

V and J are TRBV7-2 and TRBJ2-1; the match to TRBD2 covers 7 bases. The trim removed 2 bases at V and 5 bases at J, leaving 12 bases unmatched. Germline assignment: CDR1 SGHTA and CDR2 FQGNSA. The CDR3 is 17 amino acids. This CDR3 is CASSLRPGGLVHNEQFF. In DNA form, the CDR3 reads TGTGCCAGCAGCTTACGCCCCGGAGGACTAGTCCACAATGAGCAGTTCTTC.

About this clone: The junction and the germline gene differ at one end; a read error may be behind it. Here the CDR3 reads CAIPLAGQGMF. CDR3 DNA: TGTGCCATCCCCCTAGCCGGCCAGGGGATGTTC. This sequence joins TRBV2 and TRBJ1-2, with D possibly TRBD1 on 6 matching bases. Germline CDR1 SNHLY, CDR2 FYNNEI. The CDR3 has 11 residues.

This chain's CDR3 is CSVDAGPGGYTF. The CDR3 coding sequence is TGCAGCGTTGATGCAGGGCCGGGTGGCTACACCTTC. The chain has TRBV29-1 and TRBJ1-2; D is possibly TRBD1 (5 bases). V lost 3 bases and J 7 bases, leaving 12 bases between the germline ends. CDR3 length equals 12 residues. Germline CDR1 reads SQVTM; CDR2 reads ANQGSEA.

The V gene is TRBV3-1 (or the pseudogene TRBV3-2), the J gene TRBJ1-6, with 8 bases lining up with TRBD1. Losses at the gene ends were 2 bases for V and 9 bases for J; bases not matched to a gene: 9. The CDR3 covers 16 residues. Per the germline V gene, CDR1 is LGHDT and CDR2 is YNNKEL (reference sequence). CDR3 coding DNA: TGTGCCAGCAGCCAATCCCCGGGACAGGCAAGTTCACCCCTCCACTTT. Amino acid sequence: CASSQSPGQASSPLHF.

The rearrangement joins TRBV2 to TRBJ2-7, with TRBD2 matching over 14 bases. Trimming cost V 8 bases and J 5 bases; bases outside gene matches: 8. The germline CDR1 and CDR2 sequences are SNHLY and FYNNEI. The CDR3 extends over 15 amino acids. The CDR3 sequence is CASVPGLAGVDEQYF. The DNA of the CDR3 is TGTGCCAGCGTACCGGGACTAGCGGGAGTGGACGAGCAGTACTTC.

The CDR3 DNA sequence: TGTGCCAGCAGCTTAACAGGGTCGGGGAACACCGGGGAGCTGTTTTTT. This encodes CASSLTGSGNTGELFF. The chain links TRBV13 to TRBJ2-2; D is perhaps TRBD1 (6 bases). Germline lookup yields CDR1 PRHDT and CDR2 FYEKMQ (reference sequence). V lost 2 bases, J lost 1 base, and 11 bases lay in between. The length of the CDR3 is 16 residues.

This clone occurred once. The rearrangement joins TRBV30 to TRBJ2-5; a possible D gene is TRBD2 (6 bases). Per germline, CDR1 GTSNPN and CDR2 SVGIG (reference sequence). This CDR3 is 13 amino acids long. Trimming took 4 bases from V and 7 from J, leaving 16 bases between them. The CDR3 loop is CAWKDSGSTTQYF. For the CDR3, the DNA is TGTGCCTGGAAAGACTCCGGGAGCACGACCCAGTACTTC.

The rearrangement links TRBV24-1 to TRBJ2-3, with TRBD1 matching over 7 bases. J was trimmed by 1 base and V by 3 bases; bases with no gene match: 9. The CDR3 totals 17 residues. Germline loops: CDR1 KGHDR, CDR2 SFDVKD. CDR3 in amino acids: CATSDRGQTLGTDTQYF. CDR3 DNA sequence: TGTGCCACCAGTGATCGGGGACAGACCCTCGGCACAGATACGCAGTATTTT.

The rearrangement joins TRBV11-1 to TRBJ2-1; TRBD2 matches 7 bases. Germline V lookup: CDR1 SGHAT, CDR2 FQDESV (reference sequence). The CDR3 contains 15 residues. The junction had 4 bases not matched to a gene; V was cut back by 0 bases and J by 5 bases. CDR3 nucleotides: TGTGCCAGCAGCTTAGCGCAGCTAGCGGACAATGAGCAGTTCTTC. It translates to CASSLAQLADNEQFF. The variable domain in full, completed from reference TRBV11-1 and TRBJ2-1, reads EAEVAQSPRYKITEKSQAVAFWCDPISGHATLYWYRQILGQGPELLVQFQDESVVDDSQLPKDRFSAERLKGVDSTLKIQPAELGDSAMYLCASSLAQLADNEQFFGPGTRLTVL.

In its sample, this clone was seen a few times. The chain has TRBV10-2 and TRBJ2-3; a possible D gene is TRBD2 (6 bases). CDR1 WSHSY and CDR2 SAAADI come from the germline V gene. The germline V and J ends were trimmed by 2 bases and 7 bases, with 22 bases remaining between them. There are 17 residues in the CDR3. CDR3 nucleotide sequence: TGCGCCAGCAGTGAGCCAAGACCGGGGGTTATGAGGAATACGCAGTATTTT. Its protein product is CASSEPRPGVMRNTQYF.